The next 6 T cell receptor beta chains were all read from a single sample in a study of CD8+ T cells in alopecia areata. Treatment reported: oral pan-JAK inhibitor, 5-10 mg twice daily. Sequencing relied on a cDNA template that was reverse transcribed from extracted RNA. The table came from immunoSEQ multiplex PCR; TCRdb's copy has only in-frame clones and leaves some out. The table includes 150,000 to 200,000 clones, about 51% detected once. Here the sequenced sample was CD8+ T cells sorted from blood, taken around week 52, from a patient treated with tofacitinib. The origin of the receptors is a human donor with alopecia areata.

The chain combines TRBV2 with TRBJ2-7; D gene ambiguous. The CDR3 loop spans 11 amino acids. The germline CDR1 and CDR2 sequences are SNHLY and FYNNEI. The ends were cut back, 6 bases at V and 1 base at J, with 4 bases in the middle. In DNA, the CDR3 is TGTGCCAGCAGCTATTCCTACGAGCAGTACTTC. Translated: CASSYSYEQYF. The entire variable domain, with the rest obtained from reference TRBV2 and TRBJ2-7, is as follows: EPEVTQTPSHQVTQMGQEVILRCVPISNHLYFYWYRQILGQKVEFLVSFYNNEISEKSEIFDDQFSVERPDGSNFTLKIRSTKLEDSAMYFCASSYSYEQYFGPGTRLTVT.

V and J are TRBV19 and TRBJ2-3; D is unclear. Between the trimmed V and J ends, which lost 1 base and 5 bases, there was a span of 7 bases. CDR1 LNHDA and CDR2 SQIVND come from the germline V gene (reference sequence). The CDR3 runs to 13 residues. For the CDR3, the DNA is TGTGCCAGTAGTATAGTCCCCGGAGATACGCAGTATTTT. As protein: CASSIVPGDTQYF.

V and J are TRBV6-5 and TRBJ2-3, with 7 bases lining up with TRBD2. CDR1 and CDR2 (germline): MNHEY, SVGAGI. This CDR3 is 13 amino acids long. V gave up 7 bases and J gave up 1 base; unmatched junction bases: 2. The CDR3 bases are TGTGCCAGCAAGCGGGGTGGCACAGATACGCAGTATTTT. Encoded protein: CASKRGGTDTQYF.

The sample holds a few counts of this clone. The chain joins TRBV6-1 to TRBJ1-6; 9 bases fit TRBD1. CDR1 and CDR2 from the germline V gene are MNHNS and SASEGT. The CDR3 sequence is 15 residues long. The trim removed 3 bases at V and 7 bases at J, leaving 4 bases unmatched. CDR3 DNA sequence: TGTGCCAGCAGTGACCCCGGGACAGGGAATTCACCCCTCCACTTT. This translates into CASSDPGTGNSPLHF.

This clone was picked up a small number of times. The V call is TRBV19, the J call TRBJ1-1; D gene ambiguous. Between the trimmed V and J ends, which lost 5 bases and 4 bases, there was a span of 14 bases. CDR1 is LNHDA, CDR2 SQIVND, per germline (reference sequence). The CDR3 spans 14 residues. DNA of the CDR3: TGTGCCAGTAGTCCCGCGATTGGGTCCACTGAAGCTTTCTTT. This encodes CASSPAIGSTEAFF.

CDR3 nucleotide sequence: TGTGCCGCGACCGACAGGTATAGCAATCAGCCCCAGCATTTT. Its protein is CAATDRYSNQPQHF. The chain carries TRBV19 and TRBJ1-5, with D perhaps TRBD1 (6 bases). The V end lost 11 bases, the J end lost 0 bases, and 14 bases lay between the germline ends. Per the germline V gene, CDR1 is LNHDA and CDR2 is SQIVND (reference sequence). This CDR3 comprises 14 residues. Variable domain in full (rest from reference TRBV19 and TRBJ1-5): DGGITQSPKYLFRKEGQNVTLSCEQNLNHDAMYWYRQDPGQGLRLIYYSQIVNDFQKGDIAEGYSVSREKKESFPLTVTSAQKNPTAFYLCAATDRYSNQPQHFGDGTRLSIL.